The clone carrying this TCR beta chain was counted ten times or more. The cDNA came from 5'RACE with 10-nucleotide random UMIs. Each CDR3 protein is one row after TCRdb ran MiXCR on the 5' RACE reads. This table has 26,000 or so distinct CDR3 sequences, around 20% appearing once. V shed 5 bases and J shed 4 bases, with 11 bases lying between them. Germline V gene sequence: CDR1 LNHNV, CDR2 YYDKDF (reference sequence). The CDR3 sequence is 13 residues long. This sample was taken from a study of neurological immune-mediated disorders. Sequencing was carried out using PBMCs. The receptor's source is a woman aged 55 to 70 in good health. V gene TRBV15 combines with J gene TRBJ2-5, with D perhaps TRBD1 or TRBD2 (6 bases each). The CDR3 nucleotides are TGTGCCACCAGCGGAGGGGGTGGAGAGACCCAGTACTTC. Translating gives CATSGGGGETQYF.